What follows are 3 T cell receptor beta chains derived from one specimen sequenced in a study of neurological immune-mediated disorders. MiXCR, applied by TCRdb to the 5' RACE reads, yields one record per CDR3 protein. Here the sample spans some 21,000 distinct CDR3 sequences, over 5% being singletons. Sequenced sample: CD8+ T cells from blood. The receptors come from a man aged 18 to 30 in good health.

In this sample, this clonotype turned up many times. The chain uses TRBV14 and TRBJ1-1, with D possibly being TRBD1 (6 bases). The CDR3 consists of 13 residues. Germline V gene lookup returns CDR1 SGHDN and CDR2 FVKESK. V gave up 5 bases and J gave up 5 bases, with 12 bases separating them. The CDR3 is CASSAGELTEAFF. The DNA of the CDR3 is TGTGCCAGCAGCGCAGGGGAGTTGACTGAAGCTTTCTTT.

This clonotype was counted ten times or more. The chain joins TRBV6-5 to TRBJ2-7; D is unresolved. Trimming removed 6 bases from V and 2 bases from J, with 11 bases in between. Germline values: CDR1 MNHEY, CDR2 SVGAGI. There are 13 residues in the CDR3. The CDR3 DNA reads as TGTGCCAGCAGCACCTCCCTGACCTACGAGCAGTACTTC. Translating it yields CASSTSLTYEQYF.

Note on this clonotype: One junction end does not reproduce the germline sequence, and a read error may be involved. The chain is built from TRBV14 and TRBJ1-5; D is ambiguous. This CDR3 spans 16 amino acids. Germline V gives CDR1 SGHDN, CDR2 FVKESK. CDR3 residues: CASIQDLGGGSGPQHF. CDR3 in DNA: TGTGCCAGCATCCAAGATCTAGGAGGAGGCTCCGGGCCCCAGCATTTT.